Listed below are T cell receptor beta chains from one sample, sequenced in a study of T cell responses to AZD1222 COVID-19 vaccine. The table came from immunoSEQ multiplex PCR; TCRdb's copy has only in-frame clones and leaves some out. The sample yields about 99,000 clones, more than 85% seen once. The starting material was peripheral blood, obtained 28 days after the second AZD1222 dose. The receptors shown here come from an adult who received the AZD1222 COVID-19 vaccine. CDR3s include the opening cysteine and the closing phenylalanine or tryptophan. Fields, in order: D gene, J gene, clone size, V gene, CDR3 protein, CDR3 DNA. The D gene is left open where the match is weak. The listing skips clone size in some rows; elsewhere it reads once, few, many or a size class.

D gene: -
J gene: TRBJ1-2
clone size: -
V gene: TRBV7-2
CDR3 protein: CASAIIGSNYGYTF
CDR3 DNA: TGTGCCAGCGCCATAATCGGATCTAACTATGGCTACACCTTC

D gene: -
J gene: TRBJ1-1
clone size: -
V gene: TRBV5-1
CDR3 protein: CASSPRPENTEAFF
CDR3 DNA: TGCGCCAGCAGCCCGCGCCCGGAGAACACTGAAGCTTTCTTT

D gene: TRBD2
J gene: TRBJ2-1
clone size: once
V gene: TRBV5-1
CDR3 protein: CASRRTSGSVPYNEQFF
CDR3 DNA: TGCGCCAGCAGGCGGACTAGCGGGAGTGTTCCCTACAATGAGCAGTTCTTC

D gene: -
J gene: TRBJ2-5
clone size: -
V gene: TRBV7-2
CDR3 protein: CASSSPGAGTQYF
CDR3 DNA: TGTGCCAGCAGCTCTCCGGGGGCTGGGACCCAGTACTTC

D gene: -
J gene: TRBJ2-2
clone size: -
V gene: TRBV2
CDR3 protein: CASSGDRTGELFF
CDR3 DNA: TGTGCCAGCAGCGGGGACCGCACCGGGGAGCTGTTTTTT

D gene: -
J gene: TRBJ2-3
clone size: -
V gene: TRBV28
CDR3 protein: CATGQITDTQYF
CDR3 DNA: TGTGCCACCGGACAGATCACAGATACGCAGTATTTT

D gene: -
J gene: TRBJ2-1
clone size: -
V gene: TRBV11-1
CDR3 protein: CASSYQVSYNEQFF
CDR3 DNA: TGTGCCAGCAGCTACCAGGTCTCCTACAATGAGCAGTTCTTC

D gene: TRBD1
J gene: TRBJ1-6
clone size: -
V gene: TRBV5-1
CDR3 protein: CASSLEDPGQGRSPLHF
CDR3 DNA: TGCGCCAGCAGCTTGGAAGATCCGGGACAGGGACGTTCACCCCTCCACTTT

D gene: TRBD1
J gene: TRBJ1-1
clone size: -
V gene: TRBV10-1
CDR3 protein: CALRSGQQNTEAFF
CDR3 DNA: TGCGCCCTCCGGTCGGGACAGCAGAACACTGAAGCTTTCTTT

D gene: -
J gene: TRBJ2-7
clone size: -
V gene: TRBV21-1
CDR3 protein: CASSKPARERPYGEQYF
CDR3 DNA: TGTGCCAGCAGCAAGCCGGCAAGGGAAAGACCCTACGGCGAGCAGTACTTC

D gene: -
J gene: TRBJ2-7
clone size: -
V gene: TRBV11-2
CDR3 protein: CASSFSSDGSYEQYF
CDR3 DNA: TGTGCCAGCAGCTTTTCCTCGGACGGTTCCTACGAGCAGTACTTC